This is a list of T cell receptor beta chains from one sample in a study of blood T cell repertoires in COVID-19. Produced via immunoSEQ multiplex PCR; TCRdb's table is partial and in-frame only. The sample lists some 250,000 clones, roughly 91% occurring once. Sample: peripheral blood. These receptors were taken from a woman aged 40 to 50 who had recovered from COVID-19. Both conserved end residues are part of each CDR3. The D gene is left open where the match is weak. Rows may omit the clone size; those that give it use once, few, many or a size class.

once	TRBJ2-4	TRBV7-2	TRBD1	CASSLAGQHLAKNIQYF	TGTGCCAGCAGCTTAGCGGGACAGCACCTAGCCAAAAACATTCAGTACTTC
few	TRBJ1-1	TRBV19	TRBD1	CASTPTGGGTEAFF	TGTGCCAGTACCCCGACAGGGGGCGGCACTGAAGCTTTCTTT
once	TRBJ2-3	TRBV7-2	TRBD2	CASSPQGSGSGTDTQYF	TGTGCCAGCAGCCCCCAAGGTAGCGGGAGCGGCACAGATACGCAGTATTTT
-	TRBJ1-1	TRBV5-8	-	CASGEATEAFF	TGTGCCAGTGGGGAGGCCACTGAAGCTTTCTTT
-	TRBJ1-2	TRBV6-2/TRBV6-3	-	CASSSDSPPNYGYTF	TGTGCCAGCAGTTCGGACAGCCCCCCCAACTATGGCTACACCTTC
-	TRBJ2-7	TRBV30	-	CAWDTYGGGTYEQYF	TGTGCCTGGGATACCTACGGGGGAGGCACCTACGAGCAGTACTTC
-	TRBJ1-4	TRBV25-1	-	CASSVAGIEKLFF	TGTGCCAGCAGTGTGGCGGGTATCGAAAAACTGTTTTTT
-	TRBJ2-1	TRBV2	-	CASSDTVLRAYNEQFF	TGTGCCAGCAGCGACACGGTGCTGCGCGCCTACAATGAGCAGTTCTTC
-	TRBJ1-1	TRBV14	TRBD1	CASSQDWAGGEAFF	TGTGCCAGCAGCCAAGATTGGGCAGGGGGTGAAGCTTTCTTT
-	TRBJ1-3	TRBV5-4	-	CASSWWGVTGNTIYF	TGTGCCAGCAGCTGGTGGGGGGTGACTGGAAACACCATATATTTT
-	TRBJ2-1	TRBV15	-	CATSRGTDNEQFF	TGTGCCACCAGCCGCGGGACAGACAATGAGCAGTTCTTC
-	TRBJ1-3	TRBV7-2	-	CASSSVGGVPGNTIYF	TGTGCCAGCAGCTCGGTGGGGGGGGTACCTGGAAACACCATATATTTT
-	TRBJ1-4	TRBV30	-	CAWSPRGGPEKLFF	TGTGCCTGGAGCCCCCGGGGAGGGCCTGAAAAACTGTTTTTT
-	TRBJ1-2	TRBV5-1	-	CASSPGRAGYGYTF	TGCGCCAGCAGCCCAGGACGGGCAGGGTATGGCTACACCTTC
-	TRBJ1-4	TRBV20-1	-	CSASRPGPGELFF	TGCAGTGCTAGTCGACCGGGACCGGGGGAACTGTTTTTT
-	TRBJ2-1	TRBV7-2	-	CASSLSASSYNEQFF	TGTGCCAGCAGCTTAAGCGCGAGCTCCTACAATGAGCAGTTCTTC
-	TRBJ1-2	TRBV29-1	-	CSVEGRAGYTF	TGCAGCGTTGAGGGCAGGGCTGGCTACACCTTC
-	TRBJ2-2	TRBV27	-	CASSLGAQVGELFF	TGTGCCAGCAGTTTGGGGGCGCAAGTCGGGGAGCTGTTTTTT
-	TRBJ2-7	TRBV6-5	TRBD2	CASSPTSGAPYEQYF	TGTGCCAGCAGCCCGACTAGCGGAGCTCCCTACGAGCAGTACTTC
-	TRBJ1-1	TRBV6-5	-	CASLFTEAFF	TGTGCCAGCCTGTTCACTGAAGCTTTCTTT
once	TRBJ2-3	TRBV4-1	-	CASSQVSDTQYF	TGCGCCAGCAGCCAAGTCTCAGATACGCAGTATTTT
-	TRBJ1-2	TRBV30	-	CAWSVWDTPIYGYTF	TGTGCCTGGAGTGTCTGGGACACCCCGATCTATGGCTACACCTTC
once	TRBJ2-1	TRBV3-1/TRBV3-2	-	CASSQWREQFF	TGTGCCAGCAGCCAGTGGCGGGAGCAGTTCTTC
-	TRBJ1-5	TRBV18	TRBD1	CASSPRDRADQPQHF	TGTGCCAGCTCACCACGGGACAGGGCGGATCAGCCCCAGCATTTT
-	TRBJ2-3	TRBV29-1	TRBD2	CSVGGSSTDTQYF	TGCAGCGTCGGGGGGTCAAGCACAGATACGCAGTATTTT
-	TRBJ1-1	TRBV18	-	CASSRLGHLNTEAFF	TGTGCCAGCTCACGGTTAGGACATCTGAACACTGAAGCTTTCTTT
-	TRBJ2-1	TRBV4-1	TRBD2	CASSQFALAVSSYNEQFF	TGCGCCAGCAGCCAGTTTGCGCTAGCGGTGAGCTCCTACAATGAGCAGTTCTTC
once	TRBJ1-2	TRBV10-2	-	CASSGAEGKYGYTF	TGCGCCAGCAGCGGGGCGGAGGGTAAGTATGGCTACACCTTC
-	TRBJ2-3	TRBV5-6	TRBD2	CASSLSRGGDTQYF	TGTGCCAGCAGCTTGTCCCGGGGGGGCGATACGCAGTATTTT
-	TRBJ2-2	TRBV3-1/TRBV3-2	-	CASSHDPGGGNTGELFF	TGTGCCAGCAGCCATGACCCGGGTGGTGGGAACACCGGGGAGCTGTTTTTT
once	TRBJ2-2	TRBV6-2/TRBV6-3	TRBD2	CASSYRTSGLRAGELFF	TGTGCCAGCAGTTACCGGACTAGCGGCTTAAGGGCCGGGGAGCTGTTTTTT
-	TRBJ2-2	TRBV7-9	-	CASSLRGAGTGELFF	TGTGCCAGCAGCTTGCGGGGAGCGGGCACCGGGGAGCTGTTTTTT
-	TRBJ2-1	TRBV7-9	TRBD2	CATQGSSGSNEQFF	TGTGCCACCCAGGGGTCTAGCGGGAGTAATGAGCAGTTCTTC
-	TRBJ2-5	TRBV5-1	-	CASSYLTVGETQYF	TGCGCCAGCAGCTACCTGACAGTGGGTGAGACCCAGTACTTC
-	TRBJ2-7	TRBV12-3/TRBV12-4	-	CASRGAPAEQYF	TGTGCCAGCAGGGGGGCCCCCGCCGAGCAGTACTTC
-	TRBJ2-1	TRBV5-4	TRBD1	CASSPGQGMGEQFF	TGTGCCAGCAGCCCGGGACAGGGGATGGGTGAGCAGTTCTTC
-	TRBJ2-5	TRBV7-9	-	CASSEDLGGETQYF	TGTGCCAGCAGCGAAGACCTAGGGGGAGAGACCCAGTACTTC
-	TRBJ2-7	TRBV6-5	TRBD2	CASSYPPPAGGHEQYF	TGTGCCAGCAGTTATCCCCCCCCAGCGGGAGGCCACGAGCAGTACTTC
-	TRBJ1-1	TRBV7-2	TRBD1	CASSAQGAQTEAFF	TGTGCCAGCAGCGCACAGGGGGCGCAGACTGAAGCTTTCTTT
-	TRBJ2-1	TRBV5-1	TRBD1	CASSPGQGAYNEQFF	TGCGCCAGCAGCCCCGGACAGGGGGCCTACAATGAGCAGTTCTTC
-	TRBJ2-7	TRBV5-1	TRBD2	CASSLVGGAVYEQYF	TGCGCCAGCAGCTTGGTGGGAGGGGCCGTCTACGAGCAGTACTTC
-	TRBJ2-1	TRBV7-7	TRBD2	CASSLGSSGNNEQFF	TGTGCTAGCAGCTTAGGTTCTAGCGGAAACAATGAGCAGTTCTTC
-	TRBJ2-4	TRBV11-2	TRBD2	CASSRYSGMPKNIQYF	TGTGCCAGCAGCCGGTATAGCGGGATGCCCAAAAACATTCAGTACTTC
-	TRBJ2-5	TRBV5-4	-	CASSLGASAQETQYF	TGTGCCAGCAGCTTGGGGGCTAGCGCACAAGAGACCCAGTACTTC
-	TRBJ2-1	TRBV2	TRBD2	CASSPGLAYNEQFF	TGTGCCAGCAGCCCGGGACTAGCGTACAATGAGCAGTTCTTC
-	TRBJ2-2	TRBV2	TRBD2	CASRPLAGGPNTGELFF	TGTGCCAGCAGGCCACTAGCGGGAGGGCCCAACACCGGGGAGCTGTTTTTT
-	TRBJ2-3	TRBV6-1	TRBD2	CASSVRRTSGRAGDTQYF	TGTGCCAGCAGTGTGCGCCGGACTAGCGGGAGGGCCGGAGATACGCAGTATTTT
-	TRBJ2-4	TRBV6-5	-	CASSQGGIKNIQYF	TGTGCCAGCAGCCAGGGGGGTATCAAAAACATTCAGTACTTC
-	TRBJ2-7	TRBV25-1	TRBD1	CASTGTGAGEQYF	TGTGCCAGCACCGGGACAGGGGCGGGCGAGCAGTACTTC
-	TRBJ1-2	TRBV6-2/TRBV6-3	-	CASSSNRVSYGYTF	TGTGCCAGCAGTTCCAACAGGGTGAGCTATGGCTACACCTTC
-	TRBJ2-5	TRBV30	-	CAWNRGAGGQETQYF	TGTGCCTGGAATCGCGGAGCGGGTGGCCAAGAGACCCAGTACTTC
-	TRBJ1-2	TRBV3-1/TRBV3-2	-	CASSQDLRGWGYTF	TGTGCCAGCAGCCAAGATCTCAGGGGTTGGGGCTACACCTTC
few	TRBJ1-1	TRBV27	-	CASSTQGGGMNTEAFF	TGTGCCAGCAGTACTCAGGGAGGGGGGATGAACACTGAAGCTTTCTTT